This record concerns one T cell receptor (beta chain) sequence. Its antigen is currently unknown. V was cut by 1 base and J by 0 bases, with 10 bases left in between. Germline V gene sequence: CDR1 LGHNA, CDR2 YSLEER. The CDR3 consists of 15 residues. The data derive from a study of T cell responses to AZD1222 COVID-19 vaccine. About the research overall: Recipients boosted at about 4 weeks or about 12 weeks are pooled.

The data were produced by immunoSEQ multiplex PCR, yet TCRdb's version contains in-frame clones alone and is incomplete. The sample has about 150,000 clones, under 95% seen once; the top ten hold 5.2%. General study findings and limits: Reports say nearly half of spike-specific TCRs go after unmutated variant regions.

Sequences were derived from peripheral blood, sampled on day 0 of AZD1222 vaccination. The source of this sequence is an adult in good health. The chain recombines TRBV4-3 with TRBJ2-7, with a possible D match to TRBD1 (5 bases). CDR3 in DNA: TGCGCCAGCAGCCAAGCGTCCGACAGCTCCTACGAGCAGTACTTC. Its protein product is CASSQASDSSYEQYF.